These 10 T cell receptor beta chains originate from one sample sequenced in a study of vaccination effects on CD4 cells after COVID-19. Using viral peptide pools, the ViraFEST assay grew out antigen-specific CD4+ T cells prior to sequencing. Between days 10 and 11 of culture, CD4+ T cells were separated out. PCR-confirmed SARS-CoV-2 infection occurred in the person between March and December 2020. All study participants received two doses of BNT162b2 or mRNA-1273 vaccine. No antigen is known for these receptors. Data came from immunoSEQ multiplex PCR; TCRdb stores just in-frame clones and leaves some out. Of around 12,000 clones in the sample, roughly 66% are singletons; the top ten hold roughly 33%. The source material was CD4+ T cells from PBMCs cultured with HCoV-NL63 spike peptides, sampled after COVID-19 vaccination. All receptors derive from a human donor who had a prior SARS-CoV-2 infection.

This chain's CDR3 is CASSFRGPQREGLADTQYF. As DNA, the CDR3 is TGTGCCAGCAGCTTTCGGGGACCACAGCGGGAGGGCCTGGCAGATACGCAGTATTTT. The V gene is TRBV7-3, the J gene TRBJ2-3; 10 bases agree with TRBD2. This CDR3 is 19 amino acids long. The V gene end was trimmed by 3 bases and the J gene end by 4 bases; junction bases not matched to a gene: 16. Germline-derived CDR1 and CDR2 are SGHTA and FQGTGA.

The CDR3 loop is CASSPPQGLTDTQYF. The CDR3 region has the DNA TGTGCCAGCTCACCACCTCAAGGTCTCACAGATACGCAGTATTTT. The gene calls are TRBV18 and TRBJ2-3; D uncertain. Per germline, CDR1 KGHSH and CDR2 LQKENI. The CDR3 is made up of 15 amino acids. The ends were cut back, 0 bases at V and 2 bases at J, with 9 bases in the middle.

The gene calls are TRBV12-3 or TRBV12-4 and TRBJ2-7; D remains unclear. Trimming left V 7 bases short and J 2 bases short, with 12 bases between. This CDR3 is 13 amino acids long. CDR3 sequence: CASMRWGPYEQYF. CDR3 in DNA: TGTGCCAGCATGAGGTGGGGTCCCTACGAGCAGTACTTC.

The chain is built from TRBV30 and TRBJ1-6; no clear D. The CDR3 is 15 residues long. Germline V CDR1 and CDR2: GTSNPN, SVGIG (reference sequence). V lost 0 bases to trimming and J lost 5 bases, with 11 bases between them. The DNA of the CDR3 is TGTGCCTGGAGTGTAACCGGGATAGATAATTCACCCCTCCACTTT. Encoded protein: CAWSVTGIDNSPLHF.

This rearrangement joins TRBV5-4 to TRBJ2-3; D possibly corresponds to TRBD2 (6 bases). The germline V gene has CDR1 SGHNT and CDR2 YYREEE (reference sequence). Trimming cost V 2 bases and J 2 bases, with 12 bases left between them. This CDR3 has 15 amino acids. The CDR3 nucleotides read TGTGCCAGCAGCTTCGAGGCTAGCGCCACAGATACGCAGTATTTT. Translating gives CASSFEASATDTQYF.

The genes are TRBV5-1 and TRBJ1-6; possibly TRBD1 for D (6 bases). The CDR3 is made up of 13 amino acids. The ends were cut back, 1 base at V and 10 bases at J, with 9 bases in the middle. Germline-derived CDR1 and CDR2 are SGHRS and YFSETQ. Here the CDR3 reads CASSLQGLSPLHF. In DNA form, the CDR3 reads TGCGCCAGCAGCTTGCAGGGGCTCTCACCCCTCCACTTT.

The chain has TRBV9 and TRBJ2-2, with 8 bases lining up with TRBD2. Germline-derived CDR1 and CDR2 are SGDLS and YYNGEE. V lost 5 bases and J lost 4; bases outside the gene matches: 10. The CDR3 length is 16 residues. In DNA form, the CDR3 reads TGTGCCAGCAGTAGAGCGGGAGAGCTCGGCACCGGGGAGCTGTTTTTT. This codes for CASSRAGELGTGELFF.

V is TRBV4-3 and J is TRBJ1-2, with a tentative D call TRBD1 (5 bases). CDR3 length: 16 residues. Germline CDR1 and CDR2: LGHNA and YSLEER. Trimming stripped 0 bases from V and 0 bases from J, with 11 bases between. DNA for the CDR3: TGCGCCAGCAGCCAAGACGGGGCAGGACCTAACTATGGCTACACCTTC. Amino acid sequence: CASSQDGAGPNYGYTF.

In its sample, this clone was seen a few times. The CDR3 reads CASSSYGGPGNEQFF. DNA of the CDR3: TGTGCCAGCTCATCTTATGGAGGCCCGGGGAATGAGCAGTTCTTC. The chain links TRBV18 to TRBJ2-1; maybe TRBD2 (5 bases). CDR1 is KGHSH, CDR2 LQKENI, per germline. The CDR3 extends over 15 amino acids. The V gene lost 5 bases and the J gene lost 7 bases, with 18 bases spanning the gap.

V is TRBV24-1 and J is TRBJ1-2, with D possibly being TRBD1 (5 bases). Germline V gene data show CDR1 as KGHDR and CDR2 as SFDVKD. This CDR3 comprises 11 residues. V lost 10 bases, J lost 4 bases, and 9 bases lay in between. CDR3 DNA sequence: TGTGCCACGGTAGACAGCTATGGCTACACCTTC. Protein sequence: CATVDSYGYTF.